This T cell receptor beta chain was observed in a study of early stage breast cancer tumors. Findings and limits, study-wide: Compared with adjacent normal breast tissue, tumors showed 2 to 3-fold greater T cell density and higher clonality. Commonly generated sequences made up most enriched TCRB sequences shared between patients.

Using immunoSEQ multiplex PCR, the repertoire was profiled, and TCRdb retains in-frame clones only, with some absent. The sample comprises 25,000 to 35,000 clones, around 50% of which are singletons, and around 9% rests with the top ten. V lost 3 bases and J 0 bases, leaving 2 bases between the germline ends. The CDR3 is made up of 12 amino acids. Germline CDR1 and CDR2: KGHSH and LQKENI. In this sample, this clone turned up many times. Its specificity is unknown. The same CDR3 can be traced to other DNA sequences in this sample. This TCR was recovered from a person between 50 and 60 years old with breast cancer. The rearrangement uses TRBV18 and TRBJ2-5, with D unclear. The sequencing sample was made of breast tumor tissue. The CDR3 loop is CASSPYQETQYF. CDR3 nucleotide sequence: TGTGCCAGCTCACCCTACCAAGAGACCCAGTACTTC.